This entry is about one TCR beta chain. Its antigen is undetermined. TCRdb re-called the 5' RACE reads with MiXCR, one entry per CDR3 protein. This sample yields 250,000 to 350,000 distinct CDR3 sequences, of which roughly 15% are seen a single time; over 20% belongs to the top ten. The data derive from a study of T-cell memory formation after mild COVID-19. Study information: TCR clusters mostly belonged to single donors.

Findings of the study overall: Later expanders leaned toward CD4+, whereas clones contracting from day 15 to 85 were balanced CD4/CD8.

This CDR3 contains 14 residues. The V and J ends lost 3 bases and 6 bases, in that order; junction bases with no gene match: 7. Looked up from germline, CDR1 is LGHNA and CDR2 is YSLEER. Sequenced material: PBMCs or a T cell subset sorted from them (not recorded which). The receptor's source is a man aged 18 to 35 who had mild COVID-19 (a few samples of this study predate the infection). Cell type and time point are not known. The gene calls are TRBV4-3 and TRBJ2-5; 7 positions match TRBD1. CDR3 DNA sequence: TGCGCCAGCAGCCAGGACTCCAGGGGGAAGACCCAGTACTTC. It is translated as CASSQDSRGKTQYF.